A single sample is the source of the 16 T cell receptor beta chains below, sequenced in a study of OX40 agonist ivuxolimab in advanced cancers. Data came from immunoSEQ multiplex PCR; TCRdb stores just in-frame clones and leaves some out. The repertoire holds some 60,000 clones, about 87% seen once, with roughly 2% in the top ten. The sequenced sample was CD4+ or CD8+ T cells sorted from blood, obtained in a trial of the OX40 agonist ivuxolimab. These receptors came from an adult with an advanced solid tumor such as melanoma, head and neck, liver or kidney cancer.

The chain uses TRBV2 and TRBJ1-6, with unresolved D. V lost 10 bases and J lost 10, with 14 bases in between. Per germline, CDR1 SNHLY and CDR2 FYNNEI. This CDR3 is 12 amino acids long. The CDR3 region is CATIALGSPLHF. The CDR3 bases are TGTGCCACCATCGCCTTGGGGTCACCCCTCCACTTT.

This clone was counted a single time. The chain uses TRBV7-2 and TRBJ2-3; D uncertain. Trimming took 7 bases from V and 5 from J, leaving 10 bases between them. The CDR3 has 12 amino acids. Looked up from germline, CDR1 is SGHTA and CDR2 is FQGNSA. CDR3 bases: TGTGCCAGCACCGATCCGGGAGATACGCAGTATTTT. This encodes CASTDPGDTQYF.

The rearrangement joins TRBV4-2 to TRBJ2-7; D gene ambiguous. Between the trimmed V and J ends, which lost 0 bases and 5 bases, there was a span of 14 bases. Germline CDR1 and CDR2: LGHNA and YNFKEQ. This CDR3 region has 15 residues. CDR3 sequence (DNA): TGTGCCAGCAGCCAAGAGCCGTCGAGGACCCACGAGCAGTACTTC. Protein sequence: CASSQEPSRTHEQYF.

The CDR3 is CASSEWGTDTQYF. The CDR3 DNA reads as TGTGCCAGCAGCGAATGGGGGACAGATACGCAGTATTTT. J is TRBJ2-3 and V is TRBV9; D possibly matches TRBD1 or TRBD2 (5 bases each). V lost 3 bases to trimming and J lost 3 bases, with 8 bases between them. The V gene's germline CDR1 is SGDLS and CDR2 YYNGEE. There are 13 residues in the CDR3.

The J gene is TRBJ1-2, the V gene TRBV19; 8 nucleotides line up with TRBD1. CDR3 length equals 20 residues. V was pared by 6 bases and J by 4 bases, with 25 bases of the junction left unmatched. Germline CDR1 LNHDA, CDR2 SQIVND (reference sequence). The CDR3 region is CASRPGFQGARGFRTYGYTF. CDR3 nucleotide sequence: TGTGCCAGTAGACCCGGGTTCCAGGGGGCGCGAGGTTTTCGGACCTATGGCTACACCTTC.

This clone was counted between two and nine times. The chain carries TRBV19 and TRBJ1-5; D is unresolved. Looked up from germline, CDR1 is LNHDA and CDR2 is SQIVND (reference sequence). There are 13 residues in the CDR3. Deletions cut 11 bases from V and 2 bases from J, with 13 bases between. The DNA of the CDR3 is TGTGCCTCCGGCGGGGATCGCAATCAGCCCCAGCATTTT. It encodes CASGGDRNQPQHF. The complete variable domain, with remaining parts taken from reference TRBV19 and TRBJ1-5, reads DGGITQSPKYLFRKEGQNVTLSCEQNLNHDAMYWYRQDPGQGLRLIYYSQIVNDFQKGDIAEGYSVSREKKESFPLTVTSAQKNPTAFYLCASGGDRNQPQHFGDGTRLSIL.

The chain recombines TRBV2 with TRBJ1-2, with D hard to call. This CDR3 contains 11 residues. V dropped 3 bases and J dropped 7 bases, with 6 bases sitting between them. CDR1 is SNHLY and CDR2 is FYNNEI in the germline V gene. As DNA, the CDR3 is TGTGCCAGCAGTGAGGGAGCTGGCTACACCTTC. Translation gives CASSEGAGYTF.

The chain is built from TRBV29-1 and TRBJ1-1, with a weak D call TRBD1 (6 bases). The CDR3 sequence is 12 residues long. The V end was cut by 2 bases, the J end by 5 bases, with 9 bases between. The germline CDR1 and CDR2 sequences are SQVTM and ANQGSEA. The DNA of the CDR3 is TGCAGCGTTGAACAGGGGACTACTGAAGCTTTCTTT. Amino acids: CSVEQGTTEAFF.

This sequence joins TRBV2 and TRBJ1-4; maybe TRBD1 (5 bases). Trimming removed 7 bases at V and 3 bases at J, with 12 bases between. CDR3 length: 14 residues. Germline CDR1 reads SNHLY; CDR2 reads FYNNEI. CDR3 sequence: CASKHLRANEKLFF. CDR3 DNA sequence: TGTGCCAGCAAACACCTCAGGGCTAATGAAAAACTGTTTTTT.

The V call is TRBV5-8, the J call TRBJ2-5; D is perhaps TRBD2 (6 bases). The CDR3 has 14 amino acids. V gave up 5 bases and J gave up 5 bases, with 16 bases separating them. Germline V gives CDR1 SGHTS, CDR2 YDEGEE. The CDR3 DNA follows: TGTGCCAGCAGTCCCGGAGGGGCCCAGGAGACCCAGTACTTC. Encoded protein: CASSPGGAQETQYF.

The CDR3 loop is CASTGTDSNQPQHF. The CDR3 coding sequence is TGTGCCAGCACCGGGACAGATAGCAATCAGCCCCAGCATTTT. V and J are TRBV2 and TRBJ1-5; 7 bases are shared with TRBD1. Trimming took 7 bases from V and 0 from J; bases not matched to a gene: 3. The CDR3 runs to 14 residues. Germline-derived CDR1 and CDR2 are SNHLY and FYNNEI.

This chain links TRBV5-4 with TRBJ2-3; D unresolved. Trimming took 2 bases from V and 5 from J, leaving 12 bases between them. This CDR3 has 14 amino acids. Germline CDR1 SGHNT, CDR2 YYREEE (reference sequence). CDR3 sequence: CASSLSTGGDTQYF. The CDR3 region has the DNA TGTGCCAGCAGCTTAAGCACCGGTGGAGATACGCAGTATTTT.

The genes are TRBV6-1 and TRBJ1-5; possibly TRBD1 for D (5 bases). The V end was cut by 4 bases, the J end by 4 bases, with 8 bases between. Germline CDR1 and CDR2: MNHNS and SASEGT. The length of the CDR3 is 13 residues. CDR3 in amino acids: CASSVQDNQPQHF. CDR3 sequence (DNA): TGTGCCAGCAGTGTACAGGATAATCAGCCCCAGCATTTT.

The CDR3 DNA sequence: TGTGCCATCAGCACCGGGACAGGGGGCCTAGGCTATGGCTACACCTTC. Its protein product is CAISTGTGGLGYGYTF. The V gene is TRBV10-3, the J gene TRBJ1-2, with 12 bases identical to TRBD1. Looked up from germline, CDR1 is ENHRY and CDR2 is SYGVKD. The junction had 9 bases not matched to a gene; V was cut back by 6 bases and J by 4 bases. This CDR3 comprises 16 residues.

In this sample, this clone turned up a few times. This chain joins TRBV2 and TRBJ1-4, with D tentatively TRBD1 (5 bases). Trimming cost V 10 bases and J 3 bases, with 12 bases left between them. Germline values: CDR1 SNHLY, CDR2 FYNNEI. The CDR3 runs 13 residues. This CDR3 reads CATQGLPNEKLFF. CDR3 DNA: TGTGCCACCCAGGGTCTGCCTAATGAAAAACTGTTTTTT.

The CDR3 nucleotides are TGTGCCAGCAGTGAAGGTTGGAACACCGGGGAGCTGTTTTTT. Translating gives CASSEGWNTGELFF. The chain couples TRBV6-1 to TRBJ2-2; no definite D call. V dropped 1 base and J dropped 1 base, with 4 bases sitting between them. Looked up from germline, CDR1 is MNHNS and CDR2 is SASEGT. The CDR3 runs 14 residues.